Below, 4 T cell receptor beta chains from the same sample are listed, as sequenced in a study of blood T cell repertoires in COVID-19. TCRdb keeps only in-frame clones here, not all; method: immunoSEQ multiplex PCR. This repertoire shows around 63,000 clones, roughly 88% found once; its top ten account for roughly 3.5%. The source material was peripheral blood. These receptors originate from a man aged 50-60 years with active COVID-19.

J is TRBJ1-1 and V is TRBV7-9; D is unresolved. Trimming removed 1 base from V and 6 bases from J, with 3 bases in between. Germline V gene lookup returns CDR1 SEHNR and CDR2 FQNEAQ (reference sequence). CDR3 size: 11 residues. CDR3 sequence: CASSLDSEAFF. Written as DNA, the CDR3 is TGTGCCAGCAGCTTAGACTCTGAAGCTTTCTTT.

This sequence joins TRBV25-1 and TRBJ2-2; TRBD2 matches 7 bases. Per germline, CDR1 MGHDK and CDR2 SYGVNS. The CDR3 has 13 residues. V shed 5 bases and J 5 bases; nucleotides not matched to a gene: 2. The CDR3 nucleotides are TGTGCCAGCAGTTCCGGGGGGACCGGGGAGCTGTTTTTT. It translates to CASSSGGTGELFF.

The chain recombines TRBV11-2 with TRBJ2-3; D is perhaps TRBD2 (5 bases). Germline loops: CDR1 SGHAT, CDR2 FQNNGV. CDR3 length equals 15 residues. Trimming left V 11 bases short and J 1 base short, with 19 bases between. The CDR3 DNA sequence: TGTGCCTCTCAGAGGAGGTGGACGGGCACAGATACGCAGTATTTT. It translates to CASQRRWTGTDTQYF.

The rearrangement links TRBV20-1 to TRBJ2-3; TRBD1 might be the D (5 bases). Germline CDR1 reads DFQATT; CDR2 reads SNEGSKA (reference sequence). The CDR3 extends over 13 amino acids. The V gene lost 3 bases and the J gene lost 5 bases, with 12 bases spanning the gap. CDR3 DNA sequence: TGCAGTGCTAGTGGTGGGGCCAAAGATACGCAGTATTTT. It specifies CSASGGAKDTQYF.